This T cell receptor (beta chain) was documented in a study of T cell responses to AZD1222 COVID-19 vaccine. Study findings and constraints: Spike as a whole was targeted by vaccine-associated CD4 TCRs, dominant at 160-218 and 743-854.

The trim removed 6 bases at V and 0 bases at J, leaving 5 bases unmatched. Germline CDR1 and CDR2: WNHNN and SYGVQD (reference sequence). The CDR3 extends over 14 amino acids. Profiling relied on immunoSEQ multiplex PCR, and the TCRdb table lists in-frame clones only, not all of them. Among about 110,000 clones, around nine tenths were seen once, and the ten largest hold 2.5%. As to this clone: The antigen is not known.

The origin of this receptor is an adult who received the AZD1222 COVID-19 vaccine. V usage is TRBV10-1 and J usage is TRBJ2-7, with 7 positions matching TRBD2. The source material was peripheral blood, sampled 28 days after the second AZD1222 dose. CDR3: CASRGREASYEQYF. The CDR3, as DNA: TGCGCCAGCAGGGGGAGGGAGGCCTCCTACGAGCAGTACTTC.